Listed here are 24 T cell receptor beta chains from one sample, sequenced in a study of blood T cell repertoires in COVID-19. Sequenced by immunoSEQ multiplex PCR; TCRdb stores in-frame clones only, minus some. The data show approximately 250,000 clones, nearly 85% seen once. Input material: peripheral blood. The receptors come from a human donor in a cohort sampled during active COVID-19.

The chain carries TRBV6-2 or TRBV6-3 and TRBJ2-1; 10 nucleotides line up with TRBD2. In germline, CDR1 is MNHEY, CDR2 SVGEGT. The CDR3 has 16 amino acids. V lost 5 bases to trimming and J lost 8 bases; unmatched junction nucleotides: 12. CDR3 in amino acids: CASSPLRSGGAYEQFF. The CDR3 DNA follows: TGTGCCAGCAGTCCCCTTAGAAGCGGGGGGGCCTATGAGCAGTTCTTC.

V is TRBV5-1 and J is TRBJ1-2, with TRBD1 matching 7 bases. The CDR3 sequence is 15 residues long. V was pared by 3 bases and J by 2 bases, with 7 bases of the junction left unmatched. Germline CDR1 reads SGHRS; CDR2 reads YFSETQ. CDR3 amino acids: CASSSTGTVNYGYTF. The CDR3 DNA reads TGCGCCAGCAGCTCGACAGGGACGGTGAACTATGGCTACACCTTC.

The V gene is TRBV6-4, the J gene TRBJ2-3, with TRBD1 matching over 11 bases. The germline gives CDR1 MRHNA, CDR2 SNTAGT. The CDR3 is 16 amino acids. After removal of 8 bases from V and 4 bases from J, the junction contained 11 bases not matched to a gene. The CDR3 loop is CASSVMGTGGADTQYF. CDR3 bases: TGTGCCAGCTCAGTCATGGGGACAGGGGGAGCAGATACGCAGTATTTT.

The rearrangement links TRBV4-3 to TRBJ1-1, with unresolved D. The germline V and J ends were trimmed by 0 bases and 1 base, with 12 bases remaining between them. The germline V gene has CDR1 LGHNA and CDR2 YSLEER. This CDR3 region has 16 residues. CDR3: CASSQDRRAANTEAFF. As DNA, the CDR3 is TGCGCCAGCAGCCAAGATAGGCGGGCAGCGAACACTGAAGCTTTCTTT.

V usage is TRBV5-1 and J usage is TRBJ1-1, with TRBD1 identical over 9 bases. The CDR3 spans 15 residues. Germline V gene lookup returns CDR1 SGHRS and CDR2 YFSETQ. V trimming: 4 bases; J trimming: 7 bases; junction bases outside the gene matches: 11. CDR3 region: CASSNTRDREVEAFF. CDR3 nucleotide sequence: TGCGCCAGCAGCAATACGAGGGACAGGGAGGTTGAAGCTTTCTTT.

The chain has TRBV5-4 and TRBJ1-2; perhaps TRBD1 as D (6 bases). This CDR3 spans 16 amino acids. V was clipped by 0 bases and J by 3 bases, with 15 bases between them. Germline V gives CDR1 SGHNT, CDR2 YYREEE (reference sequence). The CDR3 here is CASSLAGQGIDYGYTF. Written as DNA, the CDR3 is TGTGCCAGCAGCTTGGCGGGGCAGGGGATAGACTATGGCTACACCTTC.

The chain employs TRBV18 and TRBJ1-1; the D is unclear. Trimming took off 5 bases at V and 6 bases at J, with 19 bases between the two ends. Germline V gene sequence: CDR1 KGHSH, CDR2 LQKENI. The CDR3 sequence is 15 residues long. DNA of the CDR3: TGTGCCAGCTCAGTTAGACCGGGAGGCCCGGCTGAAGCTTTCTTT. Translating gives CASSVRPGGPAEAFF.

The chain employs TRBV14 and TRBJ2-1; TRBD2 matches 9 bases. In germline, CDR1 is SGHDN, CDR2 FVKESK. There are 16 residues in the CDR3. The junction had 8 bases not matched to a gene; V was cut back by 4 bases and J by 4 bases. CDR3 in DNA: TGTGCCAGCAGCCGAGCGGGGGGACAGTTTTACAATGAGCAGTTCTTC. Protein sequence: CASSRAGGQFYNEQFF.

This clone was counted only a few times. V is TRBV24-1 and J is TRBJ2-3; the match to TRBD2 covers 8 bases. V gave up 10 bases and J gave up 1 base; unmatched junction bases: 0. Per the germline V gene, CDR1 is KGHDR and CDR2 is SFDVKD. The CDR3 has 12 residues. The CDR3 here is CATSGGTDTQYF. CDR3 coding DNA: TGTGCCACTAGCGGGGGCACAGATACGCAGTATTTT.

The chain links TRBV7-2 to TRBJ2-5; unclear D gene. The V and J ends lost 1 base and 5 bases respectively, with 8 bases between them. There are 13 residues in the CDR3. Germline-derived CDR1 and CDR2 are SGHTA and FQGNSA. In DNA form, the CDR3 reads TGTGCCAGCAGCTTAGAGCGTCTGGAGACCCAGTACTTC. It codes for CASSLERLETQYF.

The CDR3 loop reads CASSELAGTSQFF. The CDR3 DNA follows: TGCGCCAGCAGTGAGTTGGCCGGGACTAGCCAGTTCTTC. The rearrangement joins TRBV10-2 to TRBJ2-1; 9 nucleotides line up with TRBD2. This CDR3 is 13 amino acids long. V shed 1 base and J 13 bases; nucleotides not matched to a gene: 5. Germline V gene sequence: CDR1 WSHSY, CDR2 SAAADI.

This sequence joins TRBV5-1 and TRBJ1-2; 7 bases map to TRBD1. The germline CDR1 and CDR2 sequences are SGHRS and YFSETQ. CDR3 length: 16 residues. V was pared by 2 bases and J by 6 bases, with 13 bases of the junction left unmatched. The chain's CDR3 is CASSLRKAQGEHGYTF. Here the CDR3 DNA reads TGCGCCAGCAGCTTACGGAAGGCGCAGGGGGAGCATGGCTACACCTTC.

The sample holds a few counts of this clone. This rearrangement joins TRBV6-6 to TRBJ1-1; a possible D gene is TRBD1 (5 bases). CDR1 is MNHNY and CDR2 is SVGAGI in the germline V gene (reference sequence). The CDR3 runs to 14 residues. V was trimmed by 3 bases and J by 3 bases, leaving 11 bases between them. This CDR3 is CASSYKGSDTEAFF. The CDR3 nucleotides are TGTGCCAGCAGTTATAAGGGGTCGGACACTGAAGCTTTCTTT.

The rearrangement uses TRBV15 and TRBJ2-7; 7 positions agree with TRBD2. With V trimmed by 3 bases and J by 2 bases, 1 base remained unmatched. The CDR3 consists of 13 residues. The germline V gene encodes CDR1 LNHNV and CDR2 YYDKDF (reference sequence). Here the CDR3 reads CATSSGRTYEQYF. The CDR3 nucleotides are TGTGCCACCAGCAGCGGGAGGACCTACGAGCAGTACTTC. Complete variable domain (other parts from reference TRBV15 and TRBJ2-7): DAMVIQNPRYQVTQFGKPVTLSCSQTLNHNVMYWYQQKSSQAPKLLFHYYDKDFNNEADTPDNFQSRRPNTSFCFLDIRSPGLGDTAMYLCATSSGRTYEQYFGPGTRLTVT.

The V and J genes are TRBV7-9 and TRBJ2-3; the match to TRBD1 covers 8 bases. The germline V gene encodes CDR1 SEHNR and CDR2 FQNEAQ (reference sequence). This CDR3 region has 15 residues. Trimming cost V 5 bases and J 1 base; bases outside gene matches: 5. The CDR3 nucleotides are TGTGCCAGCAGCCCAGGGGGCTTGGGCACAGATACGCAGTATTTT. This gives the protein CASSPGGLGTDTQYF.

The rearrangement joins TRBV5-1 to TRBJ2-7; D gene unclear. Trimming took off 0 bases at V and 12 bases at J, with 10 bases between the two ends. Germline V gives CDR1 SGHRS, CDR2 YFSETQ. This CDR3 contains 11 residues. The CDR3 region is CASSLDLDWYF. For the CDR3, the DNA is TGCGCCAGCAGCTTGGACCTAGACTGGTACTTC.

The V gene is TRBV7-3, the J gene TRBJ2-3, with 7 bases fitting TRBD1. The junction had 4 bases not matched to a gene; V was cut back by 5 bases and J by 2 bases. The V gene's germline CDR1 is SGHTA and CDR2 FQGTGA. This CDR3 is 14 amino acids long. The CDR3 sequence: CASSKTGPTDTQYF. The CDR3 bases are TGTGCCAGCAGCAAGACAGGGCCCACAGATACGCAGTATTTT.

The rearrangement uses TRBV11-3 and TRBJ2-5; D is ambiguous. This CDR3 region has 13 residues. V was pared by 1 base and J by 5 bases, with 8 bases between. Germline V gene data show CDR1 as SGHNT and CDR2 as YENEEA. The DNA for the CDR3 is TGTGCCAGCAGCTTAGGGTGGCGGGAGACCCAGTACTTC. Translation: CASSLGWRETQYF.

The chain uses TRBV19 and TRBJ1-5, with 8 positions matching TRBD1. Per the germline V gene, CDR1 is LNHDA and CDR2 is SQIVND (reference sequence). V dropped 8 bases and J dropped 3; count of bases not matched to a gene: 9. The CDR3 sequence is 15 residues long. CDR3 protein: CASRPGGRSNQPQHF. DNA of the CDR3: TGTGCCAGTCGGCCAGGGGGCCGGTCCAATCAGCCCCAGCATTTT.

The J gene is TRBJ1-1, the V gene TRBV18; 9 positions agree with TRBD1. Per germline, CDR1 KGHSH and CDR2 LQKENI. This CDR3 region has 14 residues. The V and J ends lost 1 base and 7 bases, in that order; junction bases with no gene match: 4. CDR3 residues: CASSPQGTGIEAFF. CDR3 nucleotides: TGTGCCAGCTCACCACAGGGGACAGGGATTGAAGCTTTCTTT.

For the CDR3, the DNA is TGTGCCAGCAGTTTCAGGACTAGCGGGGTACTCTCCTACGAGCAGTACTTC. Amino acid sequence: CASSFRTSGVLSYEQYF. The chain links TRBV27 to TRBJ2-7; 12 positions match TRBD2. Germline values: CDR1 MNHEY, CDR2 SMNVEV (reference sequence). Unmatched junction bases numbered 6, after V lost 3 bases and J lost 0 bases. The CDR3 spans 17 residues.

This clone appeared a single time. The V and J genes are TRBV27 and TRBJ2-7, with D possibly being TRBD1 (5 bases). This CDR3 has 14 residues. CDR1 and CDR2 from the germline V gene are MNHEY and SMNVEV (reference sequence). Trimming removed 2 bases from V and 2 bases from J, with 10 bases in between. The CDR3 loop is CASSLVGQAYEQYF. The DNA of the CDR3 is TGTGCCAGCAGTTTAGTCGGACAAGCCTACGAGCAGTACTTC.

The chain employs TRBV2 and TRBJ2-1; 9 nucleotides line up with TRBD2. The CDR3 length is 12 residues. After removal of 4 bases from V and 15 bases from J, the junction contained 7 bases not matched to a gene. The germline gives CDR1 SNHLY, CDR2 FYNNEI. CDR3 in amino acids: CASSGDSGSMFF. CDR3 DNA: TGTGCCAGCAGTGGGGATAGCGGGAGCATGTTCTTC.

The gene calls are TRBV7-2 and TRBJ1-4, with 11 positions matching TRBD1. The CDR3 runs 15 residues. From germline, CDR1 is SGHTA and CDR2 FQGNSA. Unmatched junction bases numbered 1, after V lost 4 bases and J lost 3 bases. The CDR3 nucleotides read TGTGCCAGCAGCTGGGACAGGGGGTCTAATGAAAAACTGTTTTTT. This sequence encodes CASSWDRGSNEKLFF.